This entry features one TCR beta chain sequence. Its specificity is unknown. The data derive from a study of cytotoxic CD8 clonotypes in ibrutinib-treated CLL. Study summary: Complete response was seen in 2 patients and partial in some 24; 12 progressed and around 14 stayed remitted after a median 68 months. With a range of 6 to 36, the median treatment time before response samples were taken was 12 to 13 months.

Generated by immunoSEQ multiplex PCR, the TCRdb table keeps only in-frame clones and is missing some. The table records about 300,000 clones, roughly four fifths of them present only once. V lost 4 bases, J lost 7 bases, and 11 bases lay in between. The CDR3 is 13 residues long. Germline V gene sequence: CDR1 SGHRS, CDR2 YFSETQ. General study points: Clonality increased at ibrutinib response and stayed stable in sustained remission. At progression, however, it fell back toward baseline. The study sampled sustained-remission and progressing patients at different times.

The J gene is TRBJ2-2, the V gene TRBV5-1; TRBD1 is a possible D gene (6 bases). Specimen: PBMCs, collected at disease progression, from a patient treated with ibrutinib. The TCR comes from a human donor with chronic lymphocytic leukemia. The CDR3 region is CASSLTGSGELFF. CDR3 coding DNA: TGCGCCAGCAGCCTCACAGGGAGCGGGGAGCTGTTTTTT.